This T cell receptor beta chain was identified during a study of T cell responses to AZD1222 COVID-19 vaccine. Data came from immunoSEQ multiplex PCR; TCRdb stores just in-frame clones and leaves some out. The sample consists of roughly 96,000 clones, 85% to 90% of them appearing once. Findings of the study overall: Reportedly, close to half of spike-specific TCRs are directed against unmutated variant regions. Clonal diversity was possibly underestimated, and the donors were mostly white British, with more females.

Worth noting for this clone: Its antigen is undetermined.

This CDR3 has 13 residues. Deletions cut 3 bases from V and 0 bases from J, with 7 bases between. From germline, CDR1 is SGHNT and CDR2 YYREEE (reference sequence). This sequence joins TRBV5-4 and TRBJ2-7, with D unresolved. Material: peripheral blood, obtained 28 days after the second AZD1222 dose. This sequence was found in an adult who received the AZD1222 COVID-19 vaccine. This CDR3 is CASSSRSSYEQYF. CDR3 nucleotides: TGTGCCAGCAGCTCCAGGAGCTCCTACGAGCAGTACTTC.